The source of this TCR beta chain is a study of coeliac disease. V lost 6 bases and J lost 4, with 15 bases in between. Germline CDR1 is MNHEY and CDR2 is SVGAGI. The CDR3 spans 14 residues. Profiling relied on immunoSEQ multiplex PCR, and the TCRdb table lists in-frame clones only, not all of them. Of about 4,400 clones listed, about four fifths were seen once; the top ten hold 4.5% to 5.5%. The rearrangement uses TRBV6-5 and TRBJ2-5, with TRBD2 as a possible D gene (5 bases). The sample was lamina propria lymphocytes from the gut. This TCR was sampled from a woman aged 18 to 35 with active celiac disease. This CDR3 reads CASSSNSVGETQYF. In DNA form, the CDR3 reads TGTGCCAGCAGCAGCAATAGCGTGGGAGAGACCCAGTACTTC.